Below are 3 T cell receptor beta chains sequenced from a single sample in a study of blood T cell repertoires in COVID-19. The table came from immunoSEQ multiplex PCR; TCRdb's copy has only in-frame clones and leaves some out. The sample holds around 400,000 clones, 89% seen once. The sample consisted of peripheral blood. The receptors come from a man aged 35 to 55 with acute or convalescent COVID-19.

The chain couples TRBV3-1 (or the pseudogene TRBV3-2) to TRBJ1-4; unclear D gene. The CDR3 spans 16 residues. Trimming took 4 bases from V and 2 from J, leaving 14 bases between them. Per germline, CDR1 LGHDT and CDR2 YNNKEL (reference sequence). CDR3 sequence: CASSPVVSSTNEKLFF. The DNA of the CDR3 is TGTGCCAGCAGCCCAGTGGTTTCTTCGACTAATGAAAAACTGTTTTTT.

The chain links TRBV29-1 to TRBJ1-2; D remains unclear. The germline gives CDR1 SQVTM, CDR2 ANQGSEA. With 4 bases removed from V and 4 bases from J, the gap between germline ends came to 10 bases. There are 12 residues in the CDR3. CDR3 protein: CSVVGSLYGYTF. The CDR3 DNA follows: TGCAGCGTTGTAGGTAGCCTCTATGGCTACACCTTC.

This clone has more than one count but fewer than ten. V usage is TRBV6-4 and J usage is TRBJ2-2, with D possibly TRBD2 on 5 matching bases. V was pared by 0 bases and J by 3 bases, with 5 bases between. The V gene's germline CDR1 is MRHNA and CDR2 SNTAGT. The CDR3 is 14 residues long. In DNA form, the CDR3 reads TGTGCCAGCAGTGACTCGAGGGACACCGGGGAGCTGTTTTTT. As protein: CASSDSRDTGELFF.